This T cell receptor (beta chain) was profiled in a study of tumor and adjacent non-tumor tissue in lung cancer. The wider study: The cohort had around twelve adenocarcinoma, 2 squamous cell and 1 small cell patients. The patients, 10 to 11 men and about five women, were roughly 30 to 76 with stage I to III disease. Some 4.2 million productive TCRbeta reads were obtained per sample on average. The study, taken as a whole, reports: Top 100 clones took a larger repertoire share in normal lung.

There are 16 residues in the CDR3. Germline trimming cut 3 bases from V and 5 bases from J; bases unmatched to any gene: 11. The library came from three nested PCR rounds adapted from ARM-PCR protocols. MiXCR, run by TCRdb on the multiplex PCR reads, gives a single entry per CDR3 protein. The repertoire holds some 99,000 distinct CDR3 sequences, with over 55% as singletons. This sample's RNA came from whole unsorted tissue. This non-tumor lung sample came from over 3 cm beyond the tumor edge. This clonotype appeared a single time. Its antigen is as yet unknown. The material sequenced was distant non-tumor lung tissue. This chain uses TRBV12-3 or TRBV12-4 with TRBJ2-3, with TRBD2 matching 7 bases. This sequence originates from a man aged 60 to 69 with non-small cell lung cancer. CDR3 protein: CASSFGRGLVGDTQYF. The CDR3 DNA reads TGTGCCAGCAGTTTTGGACGCGGACTAGTGGGAGATACGCAGTATTTT.